The clone carrying this T cell receptor beta chain was picked up one time. These data belong to a study of shared clonotypes between healthy human individuals. Background on the study: Per-donor plates numbered three CD4 naive, three CD4 memory, two CD8 naive and one CD8 memory.

CDR3 length: 14 amino acids. The V end was cut by 4 bases, the J end by 4 bases, with 14 bases between. Looked up from germline, CDR1 is SGHNT and CDR2 is YYREEE (reference sequence). All donors were healthy HIV-negative adults lacking recent acute infections or vaccinations. Original handling: Filtering differed since immunoSEQ provided only junctions, with no quality scores. Libraries were prepared by immunoSEQ multiplex PCR; TCRdb keeps only in-frame clonotypes and omits some of them. V and J calls plus clone size are reproduced from that table; the DNA served to infer D and trimming. Counted here are roughly 1.4 million clones, approximately 98.5% occurring once; the ten biggest clones make up 0.36%.

J is TRBJ1-1 and V is TRBV5-4; D not certain. This clonotype was obtained from a man aged 25 to 45 in good health. The sample was naive CD4+ T cells sorted from blood. The sample's subset: CD45RA+ positively selected. CDR3 coding DNA: TGTGCCAGCAGCACCTTCGCCCCGAGCACTGAAGCTTTCTTT. Amino acid sequence: CASSTFAPSTEAFF.